A single sample gave rise to the 10 T cell receptor beta chains below, sequenced in a study of spatial heterogeneity in lung cancer. General study findings and limits: It was found that expanded intratumoral alpha and beta TCR counts tracked tumor mutation counts.

MiXCR, run by TCRdb on the 5' RACE reads, gives a single entry per CDR3 protein. The sample yields roughly 15,000 distinct CDR3 sequences, about 4.8% seen once. Time point meaning: sample taken at primary tumor resection. No antigens are known for them. Sequences were derived from lung tumor tissue, sampled at surgery. Receptor source: a female donor with early-stage non-small cell lung cancer.

There are many counts of this clonotype. CDR3 protein: CATSRDKVGEQFF. The CDR3 bases are TGTGCCACCAGCAGAGATAAGGTCGGTGAGCAGTTCTTC. This rearrangement joins TRBV15 to TRBJ2-1; D call uncertain. The ends were cut back, 0 bases at V and 9 bases at J, with 9 bases in the middle. This CDR3 comprises 13 residues. From germline, CDR1 is LNHNV and CDR2 YYDKDF (reference sequence).

This clonotype showed up many times. The CDR3 here is CSVEDTHLTGYTF. CDR3 coding DNA: TGCAGCGTTGAAGATACACACCTCACTGGCTACACCTTC. This chain uses TRBV29-1 with TRBJ1-2; D not resolved. CDR3 length equals 13 residues. Germline V gene lookup returns CDR1 SQVTM and CDR2 ANQGSEA. V gave up 0 bases and J gave up 7 bases, with 12 bases separating them.

In its sample, this clonotype ranks as medium-sized (0.01 to 0.1%). The genes are TRBV4-1 and TRBJ2-7; D not certain. The CDR3 length is 16 residues. From germline, CDR1 is MGHRA and CDR2 YSYEKL. Trimming stripped 0 bases from V and 0 bases from J, with 12 bases between. The CDR3 spells CASSQEGTTSSYEQYF. The CDR3 nucleotides are TGCGCCAGCAGCCAAGAGGGCACTACAAGCTCCTACGAGCAGTACTTC.

This clonotype showed up many times. CDR3 in DNA: TGTGCCACCAGCAGGACAGGGAATTCACCCCTCCACTTT. Its translation: CATSRTGNSPLHF. The V and J genes are TRBV15 and TRBJ1-6; the match to TRBD1 covers 7 bases. Germline CDR1 LNHNV, CDR2 YYDKDF (reference sequence). The ends lost 3 bases at V and 7 bases at J; junction bases unmatched: 0. The CDR3 totals 13 residues.

This clonotype was seen many times. The genes are TRBV20-1 and TRBJ2-5, with D perhaps given as TRBD1 or TRBD2 (5 bases each). Germline CDR1 DFQATT, CDR2 SNEGSKA (reference sequence). V gave up 6 bases and J gave up 5 bases, with 16 bases separating them. The CDR3 loop spans 13 amino acids. CDR3 sequence (DNA): TGCAGTGCAGGGGCCCGGGGTGAGGAGACCCAGTACTTC. Translating gives CSAGARGEETQYF.

In this sample, this clonotype turned up many times. The rearrangement joins TRBV10-3 to TRBJ1-5; D is ambiguous. V was cut by 0 bases and J by 3 bases, with 9 bases left in between. The CDR3 spans 15 residues. Germline-derived CDR1 and CDR2 are ENHRY and SYGVKD. The CDR3 region has the DNA TGTGCCATCAGTGAGTCGAGCCAGAACAATCAGCCCCAGCATTTT. Its translation is CAISESSQNNQPQHF.

The chain couples TRBV5-4 to TRBJ2-5, with 9 bases that match TRBD1. V was pared by 4 bases and J by 4 bases, with 8 bases of the junction left unmatched. From germline, CDR1 is SGHNT and CDR2 YYREEE (reference sequence). The CDR3 length is 15 residues. The DNA for the CDR3 is TGTGCCAGCAGCCCGGGGACAGGGCGAGGAGAGACCCAGTACTTC. This translates into CASSPGTGRGETQYF.

This clonotype was recorded many times. The rearrangement uses TRBV4-1 and TRBJ2-5; 16 bases line up with TRBD2. Germline CDR1 MGHRA, CDR2 YSYEKL. V dropped 1 base and J dropped 1; count of bases not matched to a gene: 12. The CDR3 has 21 residues. DNA of the CDR3: TGCGCCAGCAGCCAAGGTGCGAGAGGGACTAGCGGGGGGGCAGGCCAAGAGACCCAGTACTTC. It is translated as CASSQGARGTSGGAGQETQYF.

This clonotype was recorded at least ten times. The chain links TRBV4-1 to TRBJ1-4; D remains unclear. Germline lookup yields CDR1 MGHRA and CDR2 YSYEKL. Trimming cost V 3 bases and J 2 bases, with 7 bases left between them. The CDR3 extends over 14 amino acids. CDR3 loop: CASSHPLTNEKLFF. The CDR3 nucleotides are TGCGCCAGCAGCCACCCGCTGACTAATGAAAAACTGTTTTTT.

This clonotype appeared many times. This sequence joins TRBV12-3 or TRBV12-4 and TRBJ1-4; D gene ambiguous. V shed 5 bases and J shed 4 bases, with 11 bases lying between them. The CDR3 sequence is 14 residues long. In DNA, the CDR3 is TGTGCCAGCAGTCCACAGCTCAATAATGAAAAACTGTTTTTT. The encoded protein is CASSPQLNNEKLFF.